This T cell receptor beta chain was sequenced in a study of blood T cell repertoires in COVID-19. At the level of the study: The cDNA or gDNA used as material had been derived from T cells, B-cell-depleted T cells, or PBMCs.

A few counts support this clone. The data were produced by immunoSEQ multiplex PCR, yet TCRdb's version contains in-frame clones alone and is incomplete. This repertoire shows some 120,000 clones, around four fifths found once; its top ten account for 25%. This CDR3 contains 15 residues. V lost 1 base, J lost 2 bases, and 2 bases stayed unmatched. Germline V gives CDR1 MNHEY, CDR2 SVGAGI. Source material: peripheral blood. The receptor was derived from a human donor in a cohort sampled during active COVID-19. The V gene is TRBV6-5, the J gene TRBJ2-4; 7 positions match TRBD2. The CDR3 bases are TGTGCCAGCAGTTACTGGGGGGGGTCCAAAAACATTCAGTACTTC. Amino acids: CASSYWGGSKNIQYF.